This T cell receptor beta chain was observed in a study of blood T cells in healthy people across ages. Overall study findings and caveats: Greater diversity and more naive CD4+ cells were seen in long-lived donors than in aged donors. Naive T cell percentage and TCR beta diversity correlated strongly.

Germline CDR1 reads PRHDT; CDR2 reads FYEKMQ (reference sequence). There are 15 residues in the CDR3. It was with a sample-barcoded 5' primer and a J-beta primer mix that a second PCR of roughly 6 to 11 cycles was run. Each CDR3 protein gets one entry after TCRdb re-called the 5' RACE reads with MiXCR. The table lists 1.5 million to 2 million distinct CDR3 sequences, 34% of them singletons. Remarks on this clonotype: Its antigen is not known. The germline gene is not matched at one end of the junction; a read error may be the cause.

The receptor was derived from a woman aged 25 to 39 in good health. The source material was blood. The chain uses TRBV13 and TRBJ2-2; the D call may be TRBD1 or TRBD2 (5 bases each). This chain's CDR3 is CASSSGTVHTGELFF. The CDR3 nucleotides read TGTGCCAGCAGCTCCGGGACGGTACACACCGGGGAGTTGTTTTTT.